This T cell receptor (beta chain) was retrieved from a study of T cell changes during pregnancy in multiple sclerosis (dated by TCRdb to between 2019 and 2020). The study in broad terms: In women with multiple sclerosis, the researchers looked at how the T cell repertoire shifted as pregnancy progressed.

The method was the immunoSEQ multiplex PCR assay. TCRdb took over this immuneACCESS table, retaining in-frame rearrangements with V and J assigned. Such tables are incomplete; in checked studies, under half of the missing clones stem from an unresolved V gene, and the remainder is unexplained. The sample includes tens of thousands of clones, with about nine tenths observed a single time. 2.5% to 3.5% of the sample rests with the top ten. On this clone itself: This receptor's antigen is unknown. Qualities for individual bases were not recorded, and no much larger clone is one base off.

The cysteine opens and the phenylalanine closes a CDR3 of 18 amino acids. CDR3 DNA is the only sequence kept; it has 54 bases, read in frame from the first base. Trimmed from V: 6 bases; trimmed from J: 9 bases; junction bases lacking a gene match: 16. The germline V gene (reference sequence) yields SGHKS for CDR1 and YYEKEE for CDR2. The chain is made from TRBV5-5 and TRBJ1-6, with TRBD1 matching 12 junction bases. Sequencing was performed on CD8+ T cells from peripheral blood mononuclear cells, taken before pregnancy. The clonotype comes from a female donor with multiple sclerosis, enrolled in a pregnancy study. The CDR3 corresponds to CASIPGGQGASKGSPLHF. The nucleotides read TGTGCCAGCATCCCAGGGGGACAGGGGGCGAGCAAAGGTTCACCCCTCCACTTT.